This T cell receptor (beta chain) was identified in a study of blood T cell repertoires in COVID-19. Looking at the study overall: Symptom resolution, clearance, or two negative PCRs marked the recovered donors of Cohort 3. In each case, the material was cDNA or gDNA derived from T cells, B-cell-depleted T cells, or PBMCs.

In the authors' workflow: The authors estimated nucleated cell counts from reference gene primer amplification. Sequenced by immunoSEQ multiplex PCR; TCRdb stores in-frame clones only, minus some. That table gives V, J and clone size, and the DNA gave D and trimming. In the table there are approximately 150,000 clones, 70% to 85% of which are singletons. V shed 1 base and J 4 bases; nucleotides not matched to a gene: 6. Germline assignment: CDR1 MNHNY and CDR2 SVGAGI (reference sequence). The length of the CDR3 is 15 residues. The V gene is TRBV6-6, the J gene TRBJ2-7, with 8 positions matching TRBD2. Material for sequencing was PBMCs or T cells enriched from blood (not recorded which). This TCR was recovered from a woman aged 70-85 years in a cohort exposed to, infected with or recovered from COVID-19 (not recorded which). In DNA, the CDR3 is TGTGCCAGCAGTTACTTCGAGCGGGGGAATTACGAGCAGTACTTC. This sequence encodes CASSYFERGNYEQYF.